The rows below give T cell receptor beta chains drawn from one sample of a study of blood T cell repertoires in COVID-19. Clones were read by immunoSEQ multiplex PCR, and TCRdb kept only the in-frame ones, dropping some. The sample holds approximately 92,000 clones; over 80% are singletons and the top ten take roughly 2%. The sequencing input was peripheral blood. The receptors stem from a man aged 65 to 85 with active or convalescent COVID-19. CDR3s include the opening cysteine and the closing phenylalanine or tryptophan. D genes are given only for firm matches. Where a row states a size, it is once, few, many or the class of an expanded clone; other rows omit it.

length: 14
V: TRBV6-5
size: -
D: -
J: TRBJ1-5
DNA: TGTGCCAGCAGCTCAGGGGTCTACAATCAGCCCCAGCATTTT
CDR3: CASSSGVYNQPQHF

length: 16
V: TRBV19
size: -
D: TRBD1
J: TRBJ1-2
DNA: TGTGCCAGTAGTATAGAGGGGACAGGGACGAACTATGGCTACACCTTC
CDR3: CASSIEGTGTNYGYTF

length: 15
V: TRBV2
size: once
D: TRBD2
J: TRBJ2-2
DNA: TGTGCCAGCAGTGACGAGCGGGGGGGCCCCGGGGAGCTGTTTTTT
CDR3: CASSDERGGPGELFF

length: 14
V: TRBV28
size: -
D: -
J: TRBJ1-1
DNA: TGTGCCAGCAGTTGGCCGGGGTCGAACACTGAAGCTTTCTTT
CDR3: CASSWPGSNTEAFF

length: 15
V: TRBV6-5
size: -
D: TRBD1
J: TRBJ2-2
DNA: TGTGCCAGAATAAGCCGGGACAGGGTTACCGGGGAGCTGTTTTTT
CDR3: CARISRDRVTGELFF

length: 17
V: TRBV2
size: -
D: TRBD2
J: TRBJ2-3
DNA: TGTGCCAGCAGTAGACTAGCGGGGGGGCTCGGCACAGATACGCAGTATTTT
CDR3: CASSRLAGGLGTDTQYF

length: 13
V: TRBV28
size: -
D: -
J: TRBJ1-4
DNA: TGTGCCAGCAAACAGGTGACTAATGAAAAACTGTTTTTT
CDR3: CASKQVTNEKLFF

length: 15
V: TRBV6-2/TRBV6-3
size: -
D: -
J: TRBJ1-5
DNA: TGTGCCAGCAGTTACCCGCCAGGGGCTCTGGGGCCCCAGCATTTT
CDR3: CASSYPPGALGPQHF

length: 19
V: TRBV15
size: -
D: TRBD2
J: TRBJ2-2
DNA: TGTGCCACCAGCAGTTATTCGACTAGCGGGGGGGCAAATACCGGGGAGCTGTTTTTT
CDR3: CATSSYSTSGGANTGELFF

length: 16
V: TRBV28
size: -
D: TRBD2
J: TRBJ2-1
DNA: TGTGCCAGCACTTATCCCGGACTAGCTTCCCACAATGAGCAGTTCTTC
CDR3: CASTYPGLASHNEQFF

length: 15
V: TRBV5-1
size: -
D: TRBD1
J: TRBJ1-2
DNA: TGCGCCAGCAGCGCGGGGGACAGGGGACCTTATGGCTACACCTTC
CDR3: CASSAGDRGPYGYTF

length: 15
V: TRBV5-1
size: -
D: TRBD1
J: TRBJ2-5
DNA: TGCGCCAGCAGCTTGGAAGGGGGCTCAGGGGAGACCCAGTACTTC
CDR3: CASSLEGGSGETQYF

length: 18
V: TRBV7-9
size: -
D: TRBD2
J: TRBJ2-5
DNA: TGTGCCAGCAGCTTCCTTGTAAGCGGGGGCCGAATTCAAGAGACCCAGTACTTC
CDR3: CASSFLVSGGRIQETQYF

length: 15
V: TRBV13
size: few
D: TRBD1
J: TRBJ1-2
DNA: TGTGCCAGCAGCTTTCCGGGACAGGGAAACTATGGCTACACCTTC
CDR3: CASSFPGQGNYGYTF

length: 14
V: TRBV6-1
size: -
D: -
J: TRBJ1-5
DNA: TGTGCCAGCAGTGAAGCGCACGGGTATCAGCCCCAGCATTTT
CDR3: CASSEAHGYQPQHF

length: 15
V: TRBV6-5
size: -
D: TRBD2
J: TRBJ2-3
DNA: TGTGCCAGCACGCCGGGACTAGCGACTTTCGATACGCAGTATTTT
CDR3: CASTPGLATFDTQYF

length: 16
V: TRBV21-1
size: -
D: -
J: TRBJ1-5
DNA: TGTGCCAGCAGCAATCGGTCATCTTGGTCAAATCAGCCCCAGCATTTT
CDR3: CASSNRSSWSNQPQHF

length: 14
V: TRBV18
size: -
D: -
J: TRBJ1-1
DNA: TGTGCCAGCTCGGACACGGTGACGAACACTGAAGCTTTCTTT
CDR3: CASSDTVTNTEAFF

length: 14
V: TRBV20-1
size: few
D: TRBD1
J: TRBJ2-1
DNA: TGCAGTGCTAGTAGGGACAGGGGCTACAATGAGCAGTTCTTC
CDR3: CSASRDRGYNEQFF

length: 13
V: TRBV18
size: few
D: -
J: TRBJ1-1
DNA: TGTGCCACCGACCAGGGACAGAACACTGAAGCTTTCTTT
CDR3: CATDQGQNTEAFF

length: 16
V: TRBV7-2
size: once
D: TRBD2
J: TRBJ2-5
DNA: TGTGCCAGCAGCTTCTCCGGGACTAGCGGGTACGGGACCCAGTACTTC
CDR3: CASSFSGTSGYGTQYF

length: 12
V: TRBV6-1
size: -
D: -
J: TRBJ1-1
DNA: TGTGCCAGCAGTGAAGCGTCGGGGTCAGCTTTCTTT
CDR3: CASSEASGSAFF

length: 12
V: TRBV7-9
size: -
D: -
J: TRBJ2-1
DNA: TGTGCCAGCAGCTTAACAATGGGGGCGTCGTTCTTC
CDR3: CASSLTMGASFF

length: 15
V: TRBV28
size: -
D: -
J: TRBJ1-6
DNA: TGTGCCAGCAGTTTAGTTCCAAGGGGCGAATCACCCCTCCACTTT
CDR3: CASSLVPRGESPLHF

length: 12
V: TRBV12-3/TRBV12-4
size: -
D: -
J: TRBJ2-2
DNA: TGTGCCAGCAGCTTCCTCGCCGGGGAGCTGTTTTTT
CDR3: CASSFLAGELFF

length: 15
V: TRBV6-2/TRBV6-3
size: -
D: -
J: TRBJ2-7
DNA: TGTGCCAGCAGTTACCTACAGGGTGGGTCCTCCGAGCAGTACTTC
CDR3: CASSYLQGGSSEQYF

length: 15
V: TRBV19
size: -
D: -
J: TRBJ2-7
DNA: TGTGCCAGTAGTATAGCCCCTTACCTAATCTGCGAGCAGTACTTC
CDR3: CASSIAPYLICEQYF

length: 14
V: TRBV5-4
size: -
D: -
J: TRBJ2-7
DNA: TGTGCCAGCAGCTTGGTTGGCGGGGGCCACGAGCAGTACTTC
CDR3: CASSLVGGGHEQYF

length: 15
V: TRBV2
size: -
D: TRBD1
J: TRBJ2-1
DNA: TGTGCCAGCAGGACTACGGGACAGAGGTTGCGCGAGCAGTTCTTC
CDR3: CASRTTGQRLREQFF

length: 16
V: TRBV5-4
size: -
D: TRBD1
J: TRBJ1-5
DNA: TGTGCCAGCAGCTTTGGGCCGGGACAGAGAAATCAGCCCCAGCATTTT
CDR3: CASSFGPGQRNQPQHF

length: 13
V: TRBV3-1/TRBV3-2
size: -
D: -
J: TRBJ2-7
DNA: TGTGCCAGCAGCCAGAGCGGGTCCTACGAGCAGTACTTC
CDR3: CASSQSGSYEQYF

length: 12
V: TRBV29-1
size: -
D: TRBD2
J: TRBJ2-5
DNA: TGCAGCGTTGAGGCGGGGGGAGAGACCCAGTACTTC
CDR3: CSVEAGGETQYF

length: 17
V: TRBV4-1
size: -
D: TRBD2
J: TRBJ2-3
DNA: TGCGCCAGCAGCCCAAGAGGCGGTAGCGGGGGGACAGATACGCAGTATTTT
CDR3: CASSPRGGSGGTDTQYF

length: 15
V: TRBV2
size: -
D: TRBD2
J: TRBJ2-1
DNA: TGTGCCAGCACTAGAGCGGGGACTACCTACAATGAGCAGTTCTTC
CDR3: CASTRAGTTYNEQFF

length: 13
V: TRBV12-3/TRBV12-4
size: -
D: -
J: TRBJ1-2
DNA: TGTGCCAGCAGTCCTCATGTGGGAGGTGGCTACACCTTC
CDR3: CASSPHVGGGYTF

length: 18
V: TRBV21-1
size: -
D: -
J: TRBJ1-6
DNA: TGTGCCAGCAGCAAAGTTGGGACAGGGGGAGTTTCCGATTCACCCCTCCACTTT
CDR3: CASSKVGTGGVSDSPLHF

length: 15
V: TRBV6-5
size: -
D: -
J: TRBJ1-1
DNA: TGTGCCAGCAGTTATTTGAGGCTAGGGAACACTGAAGCTTTCTTT
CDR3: CASSYLRLGNTEAFF

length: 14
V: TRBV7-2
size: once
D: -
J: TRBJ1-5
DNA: TGTGCCAGCAGCCCTAACAGGGGCAATCAGCCCCAGCATTTT
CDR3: CASSPNRGNQPQHF

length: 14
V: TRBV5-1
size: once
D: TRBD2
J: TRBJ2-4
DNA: TGCGCCAGCAGCCGCGCTAGCGGGGAAAACATTCAGTACTTC
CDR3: CASSRASGENIQYF

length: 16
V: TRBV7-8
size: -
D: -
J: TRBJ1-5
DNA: TGTGCCAGCAGCTTACTTGTGGGCCGAAGCAATCAGCCCCAGCATTTT
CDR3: CASSLLVGRSNQPQHF

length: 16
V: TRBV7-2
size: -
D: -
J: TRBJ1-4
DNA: TGTGCCAGCAGCTCAGACAGGAGTGCAACTAATGAAAAACTGTTTTTT
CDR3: CASSSDRSATNEKLFF

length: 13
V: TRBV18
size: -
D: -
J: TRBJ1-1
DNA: TGTGCCAGCTCGACAGGCCAGAACACTGAAGCTTTCTTT
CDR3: CASSTGQNTEAFF